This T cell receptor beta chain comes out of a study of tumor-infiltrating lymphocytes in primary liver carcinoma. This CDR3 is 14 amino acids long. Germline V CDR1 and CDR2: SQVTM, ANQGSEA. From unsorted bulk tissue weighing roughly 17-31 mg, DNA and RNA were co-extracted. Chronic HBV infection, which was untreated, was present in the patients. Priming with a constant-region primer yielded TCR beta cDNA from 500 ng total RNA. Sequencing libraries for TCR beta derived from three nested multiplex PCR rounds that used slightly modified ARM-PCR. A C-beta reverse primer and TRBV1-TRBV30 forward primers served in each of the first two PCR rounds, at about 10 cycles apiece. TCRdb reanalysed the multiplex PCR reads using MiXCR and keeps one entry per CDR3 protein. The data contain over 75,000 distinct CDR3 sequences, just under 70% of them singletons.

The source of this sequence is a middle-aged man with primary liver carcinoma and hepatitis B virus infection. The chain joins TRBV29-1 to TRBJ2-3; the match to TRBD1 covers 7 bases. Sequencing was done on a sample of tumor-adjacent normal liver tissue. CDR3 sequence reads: CNVAPGQFTDTQYF. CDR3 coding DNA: TGCAACGTCGCCCCGGGACAGTTCACAGATACGCAGTATTTT.